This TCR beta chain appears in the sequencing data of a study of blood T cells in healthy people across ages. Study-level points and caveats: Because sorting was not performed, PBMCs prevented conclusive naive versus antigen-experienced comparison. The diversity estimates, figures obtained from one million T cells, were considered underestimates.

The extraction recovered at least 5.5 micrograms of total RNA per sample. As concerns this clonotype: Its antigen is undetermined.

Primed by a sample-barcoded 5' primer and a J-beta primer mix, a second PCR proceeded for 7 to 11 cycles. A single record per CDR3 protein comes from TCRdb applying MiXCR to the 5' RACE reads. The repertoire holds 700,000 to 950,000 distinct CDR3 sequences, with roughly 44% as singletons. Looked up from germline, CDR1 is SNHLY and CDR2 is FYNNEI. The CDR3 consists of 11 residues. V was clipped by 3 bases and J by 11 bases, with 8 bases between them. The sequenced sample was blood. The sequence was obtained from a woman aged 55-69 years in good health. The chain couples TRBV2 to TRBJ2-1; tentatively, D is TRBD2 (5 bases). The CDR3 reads CASSDWTQQFF. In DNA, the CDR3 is TGTGCCAGCAGTGACTGGACTCAGCAGTTCTTC.